This T cell receptor beta chain originates from a study of cytomegalovirus exposure and HLA in healthy donors. Overall study results and limits: A later analysis by the authors found several of the most significant clusters apparently linked to common viral pathogens. As a later analysis showed, a missense DCLRE1C variant was linked to trimming of TCR beta V- and J-genes.

Researchers ran the PCR with 60 Vbeta and 13 Jbeta primers. The assay was immunoSEQ multiplex PCR, and TCRdb's table has in-frame clones only and misses some. Among 90,000 to 100,000 clones listed, 78% were seen once. Concerning this clone: Its antigen is not identified.

Sequences were obtained from PBMCs. This sequence originates from a woman aged 40 to 50 in good health and CMV-seronegative.

The CDR3 DNA is TGCGCCAGCAGCTTAAACAGGGCCTCCACCGGGGAGCTGTTTTTT. Its protein product is CASSLNRASTGELFF. V and J are TRBV5-1 and TRBJ2-2; perhaps TRBD1 as D (6 bases). In germline, CDR1 is SGHRS, CDR2 YFSETQ. Trimming removed 2 bases at V and 4 bases at J, with 12 bases between. The CDR3 consists of 15 residues.